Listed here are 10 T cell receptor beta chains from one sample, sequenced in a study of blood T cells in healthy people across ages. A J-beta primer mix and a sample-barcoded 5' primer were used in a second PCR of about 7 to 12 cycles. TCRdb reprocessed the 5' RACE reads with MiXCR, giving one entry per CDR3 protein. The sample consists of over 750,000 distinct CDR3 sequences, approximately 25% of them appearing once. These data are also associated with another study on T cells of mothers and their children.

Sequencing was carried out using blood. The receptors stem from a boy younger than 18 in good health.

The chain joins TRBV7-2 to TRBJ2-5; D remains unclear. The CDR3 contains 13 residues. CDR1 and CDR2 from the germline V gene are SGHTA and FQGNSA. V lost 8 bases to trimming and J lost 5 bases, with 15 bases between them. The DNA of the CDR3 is TGTGCCAGCTCCCGAGAGGTCTGGGAGACCCAGTACTTC. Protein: CASSREVWETQYF.

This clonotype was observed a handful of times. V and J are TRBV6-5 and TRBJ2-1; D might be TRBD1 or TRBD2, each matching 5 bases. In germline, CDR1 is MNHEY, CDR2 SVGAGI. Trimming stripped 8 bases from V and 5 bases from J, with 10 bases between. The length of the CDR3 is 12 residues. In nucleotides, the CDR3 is TGTGCCAGCCTGGGACGCCACAATGAGCAGTTCTTC. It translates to CASLGRHNEQFF.

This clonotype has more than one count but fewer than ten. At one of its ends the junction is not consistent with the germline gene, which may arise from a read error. CDR3 DNA sequence: TGCGCCAGCGGCTTGGTGGGGGGAACAGATACGCAGTATTTT. It codes for CASGLVGGTDTQYF. The V call is TRBV5-1, the J call TRBJ2-3, with D possibly TRBD2 on 6 matching bases. Per the germline V gene, CDR1 is SGHRS and CDR2 is YFSETQ. This CDR3 is 14 amino acids long.

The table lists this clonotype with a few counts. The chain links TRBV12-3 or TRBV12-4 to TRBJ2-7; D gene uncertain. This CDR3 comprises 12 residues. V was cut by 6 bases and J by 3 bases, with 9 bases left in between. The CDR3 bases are TGTGCCAGCAGCCCGAACATCTACGAGCAGTACTTC. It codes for CASSPNIYEQYF.

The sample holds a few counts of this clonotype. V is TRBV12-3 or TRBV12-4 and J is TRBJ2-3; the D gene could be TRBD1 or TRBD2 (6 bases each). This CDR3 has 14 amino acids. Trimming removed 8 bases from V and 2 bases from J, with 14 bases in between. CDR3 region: CASEGGLSTDTQYF. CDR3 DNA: TGTGCCAGCGAGGGGGGACTGTCCACAGATACGCAGTATTTT.

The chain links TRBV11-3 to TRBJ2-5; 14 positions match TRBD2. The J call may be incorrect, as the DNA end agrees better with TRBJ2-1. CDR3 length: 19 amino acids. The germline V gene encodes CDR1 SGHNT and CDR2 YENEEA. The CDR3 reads CASSPYRPRTSGGYNEQFF. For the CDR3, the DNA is TGTGCCAGCAGCCCCTATAGGCCCCGGACTAGCGGGGGGTACAATGAGCAGTTCTTC.

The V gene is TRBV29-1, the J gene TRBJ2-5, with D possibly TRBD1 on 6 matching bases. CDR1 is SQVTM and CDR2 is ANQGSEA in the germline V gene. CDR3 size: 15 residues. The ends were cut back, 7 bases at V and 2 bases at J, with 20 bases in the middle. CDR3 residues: CSAQGTRGLQETQYF. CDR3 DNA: TGCAGCGCCCAGGGGACCCGGGGTCTTCAAGAGACCCAGTACTTC.

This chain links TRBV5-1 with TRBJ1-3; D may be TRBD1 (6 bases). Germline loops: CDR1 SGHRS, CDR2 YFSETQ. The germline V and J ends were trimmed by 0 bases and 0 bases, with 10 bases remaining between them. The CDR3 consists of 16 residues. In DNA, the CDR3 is TGCGCCAGCAGCTTGGCAGGGGCCTCCTCTGGAAACACCATATATTTT. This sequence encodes CASSLAGASSGNTIYF.

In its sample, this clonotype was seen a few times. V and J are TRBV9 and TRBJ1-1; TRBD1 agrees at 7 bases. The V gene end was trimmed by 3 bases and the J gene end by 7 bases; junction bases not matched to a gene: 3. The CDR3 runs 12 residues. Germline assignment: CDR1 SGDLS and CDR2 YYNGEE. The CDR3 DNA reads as TGTGCCAGCAGCGATCGACAGGGTGAAGCTTTCTTT. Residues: CASSDRQGEAFF.

This CDR3 reads CASSLGWDSPLHF. The CDR3 DNA follows: TGTGCCAGCAGCTTAGGGTGGGATTCACCCCTCCACTTT. This chain joins TRBV7-9 and TRBJ1-6; D call uncertain. The germline V and J ends were trimmed by 1 base and 8 bases, with 6 bases remaining between them. The CDR3 has 13 residues. CDR1 and CDR2 (germline): SEHNR, FQNEAQ (reference sequence).